Below, 2 T cell receptor beta chains from the same sample are listed, as sequenced in a study of blood T cells in healthy people across ages. For the second PCR, which ran for 7 to 11 cycles, a sample-barcoded 5' primer and a J-beta primer mix were used. TCRdb fed the 5' RACE reads into MiXCR, producing one record per CDR3 protein. The sample has about 510,000 distinct CDR3 sequences, 27% seen once. The same data also contributed to another study, on T cells of mothers and their children.

The sequenced sample was blood. Every receptor here comes from a boy aged 2 to 10 in good health.

The V and J genes are TRBV11-2 and TRBJ1-2, with TRBD1 matching 7 bases. This CDR3 comprises 14 residues. V trimming: 5 bases; J trimming: 4 bases; junction bases outside the gene matches: 7. The germline gives CDR1 SGHAT, CDR2 FQNNGV. The CDR3 loop reads CASSMTGTPYGYTF. CDR3 DNA sequence: TGTGCCAGCAGCATGACAGGGACCCCCTATGGCTACACCTTC.

This clonotype was recorded a few times. The chain employs TRBV20-1 and TRBJ2-3; 9 bases align to TRBD1. The CDR3 consists of 14 residues. V gave up 8 bases and J gave up 4 bases; unmatched junction bases: 10. From germline, CDR1 is DFQATT and CDR2 SNEGSKA (reference sequence). CDR3 in amino acids: CSPLPGQGADTQYF. In DNA, the CDR3 is TGCAGTCCCTTGCCGGGACAGGGTGCAGATACGCAGTATTTT.